These T cell receptor beta chains were read from a single sample in a study of T cell responses to AZD1222 COVID-19 vaccine. Assay used: immunoSEQ multiplex PCR; TCRdb lists only in-frame clones, some missing. The profile shows about 160,000 clones, 94% of them singletons. The specimen was peripheral blood, collected on day 0 of AZD1222 vaccination. These receptors were taken from an adult in good health. The CDR3 runs from the conserved cysteine through the conserved F or W. Fields, in order: clone size, V gene, D gene, J gene, CDR3 protein, CDR3 DNA. A D gene is named only where the DNA matches it firmly. For some rows the clone size is stated as once, few or many, or as a class when expanded; others skip it.

.,TRBV30,TRBD2,TRBJ2-1,CASEGLAGLNEQFF,TGTGCCTCGGAGGGGCTAGCGGGTTTAAATGAGCAGTTCTTC
.,TRBV2,.,TRBJ1-6,CASSEGQYNSPLHF,TGTGCCAGCAGTGAAGGACAGTATAATTCACCCCTCCACTTT
.,TRBV6-5,.,TRBJ1-4,CASSKSGEGEKLFF,TGTGCCAGCTCCAAGTCAGGGGAAGGTGAAAAACTGTTTTTT
.,TRBV3-1/TRBV3-2,.,TRBJ2-1,CASSPTVGDHEQFF,TGTGCCAGCAGCCCTACGGTCGGGGACCATGAGCAGTTCTTC
.,TRBV19,TRBD2,TRBJ2-3,CASKTSGSTDTQYF,TGTGCCAGTAAAACTAGCGGGAGCACAGATACGCAGTATTTT
.,TRBV12-2,.,TRBJ1-5,CASRFPGGTEQNQPQHF,TGTGCAAGTCGCTTTCCCGGGGGGACAGAGCAAAATCAGCCCCAGCATTTT
once,TRBV3-1/TRBV3-2,.,TRBJ2-5,CASSQDRLMTETPQETQYF,TGTGCCAGCAGCCAAGATAGGCTGATGACCGAAACCCCCCAAGAGACCCAGTACTTC
.,TRBV10-1,.,TRBJ1-1,CASNPVDTEAFF,TGCGCCAGCAACCCGGTTGACACTGAAGCTTTCTTT
.,TRBV11-3,.,TRBJ2-1,CASSPWQGMNEQFF,TGTGCCAGCAGCCCTTGGCAGGGGATGAATGAGCAGTTCTTC
.,TRBV19,.,TRBJ1-5,CASSIGGDQPQHF,TGTGCCAGTAGTATTGGAGGGGATCAGCCCCAGCATTTT
.,TRBV28,.,TRBJ1-5,CASKTGYQPQHF,TGTGCCAGCAAAACAGGGTATCAGCCCCAGCATTTT
.,TRBV28,TRBD2,TRBJ2-1,CASKVGPKAGNEQFF,TGTGCCAGCAAGGTCGGGCCCAAAGCGGGGAATGAGCAGTTCTTC
.,TRBV5-1,TRBD2,TRBJ2-1,CASSLGREGYNEQFF,TGCGCCAGCAGCTTAGGGCGGGAGGGATACAATGAGCAGTTCTTC
.,TRBV18,TRBD1,TRBJ1-1,CASSQQGGGNTEAFF,TGTGCCAGCTCACAACAGGGGGGTGGTAACACTGAAGCTTTCTTT
.,TRBV19,TRBD1,TRBJ1-4,CASSIGSDRDNEKLFF,TGTGCCAGTAGTATAGGGAGTGACAGGGACAATGAAAAACTGTTTTTT
.,TRBV5-1,TRBD2,TRBJ2-2,CASSSAVLAGAPGELFF,TGCGCCAGCAGCTCTGCTGTGCTAGCGGGAGCTCCCGGGGAGCTGTTTTTT
.,TRBV20-1,.,TRBJ2-1,CSARGQGFGFF,TGCAGTGCTAGAGGTCAGGGATTCGGGTTCTTC
.,TRBV28,.,TRBJ1-1,CASSRTGTEAFF,TGTGCCAGCAGCCGCACCGGGACTGAAGCTTTCTTT
.,TRBV19,.,TRBJ1-3,CASTRSSLSGNTIYF,TGTGCCAGTACCAGAAGTTCACTCTCTGGAAACACCATATATTTT
.,TRBV6-5,TRBD1,TRBJ1-1,CASSLQGAVNTEAFF,TGTGCCAGCAGCCTACAGGGGGCGGTGAACACTGAAGCTTTCTTT
few,TRBV13,.,TRBJ2-3,CASGFRDFGTDTQYF,TGTGCCAGCGGATTCCGGGACTTCGGCACAGATACGCAGTATTTT
once,TRBV5-8,TRBD1,TRBJ1-3,CATRDRSSGNTIYF,TGTGCCACCCGGGACAGAAGCTCTGGAAACACCATATATTTT
.,TRBV5-4,.,TRBJ2-3,CASSGPGARTDTQYF,TGTGCCAGCAGCGGGCCCGGGGCGAGGACAGATACGCAGTATTTT
.,TRBV7-2,.,TRBJ1-1,CASSFLLFHNTEAFF,TGTGCCAGCAGCTTTTTGTTGTTTCACAACACTGAAGCTTTCTTT